Sequencing of this T cell receptor beta chain was carried out in a study of identical twins. Study-level findings and limits: Excess sharing by twins proved weaker in beta out-of-frame sequences.

As concerns this clonotype: Its antigen is not known.

TCRdb passed the 5' RACE reads through MiXCR, listing each CDR3 protein once. The table records 450,000 to 500,000 distinct CDR3 sequences, over 11% of them present only once. Germline CDR1 is DFQATT and CDR2 is SNEGSKA (reference sequence). V dropped 3 bases and J dropped 1 base, with 9 bases sitting between them. CDR3 length equals 13 residues. These data are also associated with another study on yellow fever vaccine responses in identical twins.

J is TRBJ2-5 and V is TRBV20-1; the D gene is possibly TRBD1 (5 bases). The TCR sequence derives from a woman aged 18-29 years in good health. Sequences were obtained from CD4+ T cells sorted from blood. The CDR3 here is CSASDDSQETQYF. CDR3 bases: TGCAGTGCTAGCGACGACAGCCAAGAGACCCAGTACTTC.